This TCR beta chain was documented in a study of spatial heterogeneity in lung cancer. Time point noted: sample taken at primary tumor resection. There were some 70 donors, all of them untreated patients with early-stage non-small cell lung cancer. V shed 4 bases and J shed 7 bases, with 9 bases lying between them. The CDR3 has 12 residues. Per the germline V gene, CDR1 is PRHDT and CDR2 is FYEKMQ (reference sequence). Whole-study findings and limits: Intratumoral expanded alpha and beta TCR counts were found to track tumor mutation counts.

With respect to this clonotype: The antigen remains unidentified.

TCRdb re-called the 5' RACE reads through MiXCR, storing one row per CDR3 protein. Counted here are approximately 10,000 distinct CDR3 sequences, around 6.3% occurring once; the ten biggest clones make up 6% to 8%. The chain links TRBV13 to TRBJ2-3; D unresolved. The sequence derives from a female donor with early-stage non-small cell lung cancer. Sample: lung tumor tissue, taken at surgery. CDR3: CASSSLGNTQYF. The CDR3 coding sequence is TGTGCCAGCAGCTCCTTGGGGAATACGCAGTATTTT.